This passage covers 11 T cell receptor beta chains from one sample sequenced in a study of Ad26.COV2.S vaccination and SARS-CoV-2 variants. Treatment defined: roughly 18 received Ad26.COV2.S at low or high dose, single or two shots; roughly 5 received placebo; per-sample allocation not given. Material that was analyzed had been drawn on day 63 after the first vaccine or placebo injection. The method was immunoSEQ multiplex PCR; TCRdb's version includes in-frame clones alone and lacks a portion of them. The profile shows under 250,000 clones, roughly 85% of them singletons. The sequencing here drew on peripheral blood, taken in a trial of Ad26.COV2.S vaccine versus placebo. The receptors were sampled from a person aged 18 to 65 who received the Ad26.COV2.S COVID-19 vaccine or a placebo.

This clone came up a few times. The J gene is TRBJ1-1, the V gene TRBV28; TRBD1 matches at 7 bases. Germline-derived CDR1 and CDR2 are MDHEN and SYDVKM. The CDR3 consists of 15 residues. V lost 3 bases and J lost 5; bases outside the gene matches: 9. The DNA for the CDR3 is TGTGCCAGCAGTTTCCCCCGACAGGGCTGGACTGAAGCTTTCTTT. It translates to CASSFPRQGWTEAFF.

V usage is TRBV7-8 and J usage is TRBJ1-1; no clear D. The V end was cut by 5 bases, the J end by 6 bases, with 13 bases between. Germline lookup yields CDR1 SGHVS and CDR2 FQNEAQ. The CDR3 covers 13 residues. In DNA form, the CDR3 reads TGTGCCAGCAGCCAACTTGAGGGTGCTGAAGCTTTCTTT. It is translated as CASSQLEGAEAFF.

The rearrangement joins TRBV10-3 to TRBJ2-5, with TRBD2 matching over 10 bases. Per germline, CDR1 ENHRY and CDR2 SYGVKD. The CDR3 has 16 residues. Unmatched junction bases numbered 4, after V lost 1 base and J lost 2 bases. CDR3 in DNA: TGTGCCATCAGTGAGTTTAGCGGGGGGCTTCAAGAGACCCAGTACTTC. Its translation is CAISEFSGGLQETQYF.

The V call is TRBV6-2 or TRBV6-3, the J call TRBJ2-4; 8 positions agree with TRBD2. The CDR3 is made up of 15 amino acids. Trimming cost V 5 bases and J 4 bases; bases outside gene matches: 7. Germline V gene data show CDR1 as MNHEY and CDR2 as SVGEGT. The CDR3 nucleotides read TGTGCCAGCAGTAAAAGCGGGAGTAATAAAAACATTCAGTACTTC. Translated, it gives CASSKSGSNKNIQYF.

The rearrangement uses TRBV29-1 and TRBJ2-1, with D perhaps given as TRBD1 or TRBD2 (5 bases each). Germline V gene data show CDR1 as SQVTM and CDR2 as ANQGSEA. The CDR3 spans 16 residues. V lost 6 bases and J 0 bases, leaving 18 bases between the germline ends. The CDR3 DNA reads as TGCAGCGTGGGACCGGGACCGGGAAACTCCTACAATGAGCAGTTCTTC. It is translated as CSVGPGPGNSYNEQFF.

The chain carries TRBV27 and TRBJ1-1; perhaps TRBD1 as D (6 bases). V shed 4 bases and J shed 3 bases, with 9 bases lying between them. The CDR3 totals 13 residues. Per the germline V gene, CDR1 is MNHEY and CDR2 is SMNVEV (reference sequence). This CDR3 reads CASSYRVYTEAFF. CDR3 nucleotides: TGTGCCAGCAGTTACAGGGTGTACACTGAAGCTTTCTTT.

This chain connects TRBV7-2 to TRBJ1-3; no reliable D call. The V end was cut by 5 bases, the J end by 2 bases, with 7 bases between. The germline CDR1 and CDR2 sequences are SGHTA and FQGNSA. The CDR3 runs 13 residues. The CDR3 nucleotides are TGTGCCAGCAGCCAAGGCACTGGAAACACCATATATTTT. Translated, it gives CASSQGTGNTIYF.

On this clone itself: Different DNA sequences within this sample yield the same CDR3. V is TRBV9 and J is TRBJ2-1; possibly TRBD1 for D (5 bases). This CDR3 is built from 11 residues. Germline loops: CDR1 SGDLS, CDR2 YYNGEE. V was clipped by 0 bases and J by 11 bases, with 6 bases between them. CDR3 in DNA: TGTGCCAGCAGCGTAGGGACAAAGCAGTTCTTC. Amino acids: CASSVGTKQFF.

CDR3 in DNA: TGTGCCAGCTCACCTAGTCGGGTGGCGAACACCGGGGAGCTGTTTTTT. As protein: CASSPSRVANTGELFF. V and J are TRBV18 and TRBJ2-2; no clear D. The V gene lost 3 bases and the J gene lost 0 bases, with 11 bases spanning the gap. The CDR3 contains 16 residues. Germline V gene lookup returns CDR1 KGHSH and CDR2 LQKENI.

This clone occurred a few times. The chain recombines TRBV2 with TRBJ2-2, with a possible D match to TRBD1 (6 bases). The CDR3 totals 16 residues. V gave up 5 bases and J gave up 1 base, with 14 bases separating them. The germline V gene has CDR1 SNHLY and CDR2 FYNNEI. CDR3 sequence reads: CASSIQGLKNTGELFF. CDR3 sequence (DNA): TGTGCCAGCAGTATACAGGGTCTAAAGAACACCGGGGAGCTGTTTTTT.

This chain links TRBV29-1 with TRBJ1-2, with no clear D. V shed 6 bases and J shed 2 bases, with 19 bases lying between them. Germline CDR1 and CDR2: SQVTM and ANQGSEA. The CDR3 runs 15 residues. CDR3 amino acids: CSVENRPVLNYGYTF. The CDR3 region has the DNA TGCAGCGTCGAGAATCGGCCCGTGCTAAACTATGGCTACACCTTC.